This TCR beta chain originates from a study of T cells in Graves' hyperthyroidism and ophthalmopathy. Study summary: Peripheral blood was secured at the point of initial diagnosis, before any treatment. Whole-study results and caveats: Blood shared most expanded thyroid clonotypes above 0.001.

Any patient presenting with uncontrolled infection, other autoimmune disease, pregnancy or lactation was left out. Every diagnosis used clinical symptoms, serum thyroxine and TRAb, thyroid ultrasound and orbital computed tomography. The CDR3 loop spans 12 amino acids. Germline V CDR1 and CDR2: PRHDT, FYEKMQ (reference sequence). The V gene end was trimmed by 7 bases and the J gene end by 10 bases; junction bases not matched to a gene: 9. Researchers took RNA transcripts and amplified the TCR beta CDR3 regions from them. An initial round of RT-PCR targeting the TCR CDR3 relied on the HTBI primer set. From the multiplex PCR reads, TCRdb called clonotypes with MiXCR, one entry per CDR3 protein. The sample lists hundreds of thousands of distinct CDR3 sequences, 38% seen once, with over 8% in the top ten. This clonotype has more than one count but fewer than ten. Its antigen is not identified.

The chain joins TRBV13 to TRBJ2-7; 8 bases map to TRBD1. This clonotype originated in a man aged 18 to 30 with Graves' hyperthyroidism. Sequences were obtained from blood. CDR3 bases: TGTGCCAGCACCTGGGGGACAGGACCTCAGTACTTC. This sequence encodes CASTWGTGPQYF.